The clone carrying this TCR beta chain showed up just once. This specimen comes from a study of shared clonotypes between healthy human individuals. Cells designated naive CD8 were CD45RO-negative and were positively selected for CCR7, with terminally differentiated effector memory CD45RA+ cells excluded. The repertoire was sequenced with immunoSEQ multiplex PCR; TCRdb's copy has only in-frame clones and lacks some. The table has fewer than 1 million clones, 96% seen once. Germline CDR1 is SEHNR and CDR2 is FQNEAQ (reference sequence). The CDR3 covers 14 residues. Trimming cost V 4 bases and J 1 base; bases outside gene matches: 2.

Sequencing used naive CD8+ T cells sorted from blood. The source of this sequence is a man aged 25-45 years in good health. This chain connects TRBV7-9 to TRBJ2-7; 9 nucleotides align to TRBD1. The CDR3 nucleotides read TGTGCCAGCAGCTGGACAGGGGAGTCCTACGAGCAGTACTTC. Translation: CASSWTGESYEQYF.